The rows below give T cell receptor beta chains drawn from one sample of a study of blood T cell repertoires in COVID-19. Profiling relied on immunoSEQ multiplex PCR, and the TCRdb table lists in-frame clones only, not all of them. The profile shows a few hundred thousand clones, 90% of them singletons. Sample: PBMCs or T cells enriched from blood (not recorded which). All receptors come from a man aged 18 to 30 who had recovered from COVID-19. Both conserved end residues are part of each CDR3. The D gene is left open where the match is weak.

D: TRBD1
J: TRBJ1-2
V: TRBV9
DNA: TGTGCCAGCAGCATAATGGACAGGGGGCACGGCTACACCTTC
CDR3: CASSIMDRGHGYTF

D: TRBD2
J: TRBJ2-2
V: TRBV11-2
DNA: TGTGCCAGCAGCACGGGACTAGTTAACACCGGGGAGCTGTTTTTT
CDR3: CASSTGLVNTGELFF

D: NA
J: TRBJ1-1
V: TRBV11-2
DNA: TGTGCCAGCAGCTTGCGTGAACAGAAGAACACTGAAGCTTTCTTT
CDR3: CASSLREQKNTEAFF

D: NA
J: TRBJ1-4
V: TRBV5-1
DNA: TGCGCCAGCGGGGAAACGGGGGGAAAACTGTTTTTT
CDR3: CASGETGGKLFF

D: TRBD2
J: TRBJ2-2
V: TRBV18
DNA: TGTGCCAGCTCACCACCGTCGCTAGCGGGGCCGAACACCGGGGAGCTGTTTTTT
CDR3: CASSPPSLAGPNTGELFF

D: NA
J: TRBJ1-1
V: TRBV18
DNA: TGTGCCAGCTCACCACTCGCGGGTATGAACACTGAAGCTTTCTTT
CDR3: CASSPLAGMNTEAFF

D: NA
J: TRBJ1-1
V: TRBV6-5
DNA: TGTGCCAGCAGGAGCTACGGAGGCACTGAAGCTTTCTTT
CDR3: CASRSYGGTEAFF

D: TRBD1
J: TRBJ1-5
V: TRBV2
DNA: TGTGCCAGCAGTGAAGAAGGGGGCCAGCCCCAGCATTTT
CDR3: CASSEEGGQPQHF

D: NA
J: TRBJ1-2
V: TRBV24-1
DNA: TGTGCCACCAGTGACCTTTATGGCTACACCTTC
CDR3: CATSDLYGYTF

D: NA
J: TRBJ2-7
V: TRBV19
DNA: TGTGCCAGTAGTACCCGACTAGATTCGCCCTACGAGCAGTACTTC
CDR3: CASSTRLDSPYEQYF

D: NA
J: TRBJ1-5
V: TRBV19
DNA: TGTGCCAGTAGTATGGACAGCGTTAGCAATCAGCCCCAGCATTTT
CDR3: CASSMDSVSNQPQHF